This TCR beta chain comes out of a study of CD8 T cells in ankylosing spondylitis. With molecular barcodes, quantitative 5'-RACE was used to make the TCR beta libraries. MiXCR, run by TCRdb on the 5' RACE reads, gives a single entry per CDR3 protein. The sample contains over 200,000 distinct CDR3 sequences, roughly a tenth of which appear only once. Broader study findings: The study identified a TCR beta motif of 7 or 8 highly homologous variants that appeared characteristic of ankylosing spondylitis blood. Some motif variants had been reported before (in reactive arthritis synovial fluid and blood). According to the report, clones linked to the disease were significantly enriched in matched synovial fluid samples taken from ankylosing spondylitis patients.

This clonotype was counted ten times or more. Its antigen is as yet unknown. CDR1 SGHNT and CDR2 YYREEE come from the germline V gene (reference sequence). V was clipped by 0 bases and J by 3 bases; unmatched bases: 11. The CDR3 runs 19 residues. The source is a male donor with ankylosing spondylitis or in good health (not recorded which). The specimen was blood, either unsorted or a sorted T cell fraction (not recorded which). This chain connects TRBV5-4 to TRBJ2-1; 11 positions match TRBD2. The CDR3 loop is CASSLVASGGFYGYNEQFF. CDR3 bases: TGTGCCAGCAGCTTGGTGGCTAGCGGGGGGTTCTATGGCTACAATGAGCAGTTCTTC. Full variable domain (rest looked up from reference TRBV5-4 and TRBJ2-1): ETGVTQSPTHLIKTRGQQVTLRCSSQSGHNTVSWYQQALGQGPQFIFQYYREEENGRGNFPPRFSGLQFPNYSSELNVNALELDDSALYLCASSLVASGGFYGYNEQFFGPGTRLTVL.